What follows describes a single T cell receptor beta chain. Its cognate antigen is unknown. The sample originates from a study of T-cell memory formation after mild COVID-19. Study overall: Across donors, TCR clusters were largely donor specific.

Study-wide results and caveats: Contracting clones, day 15 to 85, had balanced CD4/CD8, and later expanders favored CD4+.

5'RACE with constant-segment primers built TCRalpha and TCRbeta cDNA libraries with UMIs. TCRdb passed the 5' RACE reads through MiXCR, listing each CDR3 protein once. The table lists 250,000 to 300,000 distinct CDR3 sequences, approximately 15% of them singletons, with around a fifth in the top ten. V was clipped by 2 bases and J by 4 bases, with 8 bases between them. CDR3 length: 13 residues. Per germline, CDR1 SEHNR and CDR2 FQNEAQ (reference sequence). This TCR was sampled from a man aged 18 to 29 who had mild COVID-19 (a few samples of this study predate the infection). Cell type and time point are not known. What was sequenced was PBMCs or a T cell subset sorted from them (not recorded which). The gene calls are TRBV7-9 and TRBJ1-2; possibly TRBD1 for D (5 bases). CDR3: CASSLRDGYGYTF. The DNA for the CDR3 is TGTGCCAGCAGCTTACGGGACGGCTATGGCTACACCTTC.